This T cell receptor (beta chain) appears in the sequencing data of a study of OX40 agonist ivuxolimab in advanced cancers. As regards this clone: What it binds is unknown.

CDR3 length: 17 amino acids. Germline V gene lookup returns CDR1 SGHRS and CDR2 YFSETQ. The V end lost 2 bases, the J end lost 9 bases, and 24 bases lay between the germline ends. The study, taken as a whole, reports: At 0.1 to 3.0 mg/kg, CD4+ and CD8+ blood T cells expanded clonally by week 6. The study did not work out the antigen specificity of the expanded peripheral T cells. Partly responding patients at 0.1-3.0 mg/kg showed some of the smallest clonal expansion.

Method: immunoSEQ multiplex PCR; TCRdb's copy keeps in-frame clones and lacks some. This sample has fewer than 130,000 clones, with roughly nine tenths found just once. The source material was CD4+ or CD8+ T cells sorted from blood, sampled in a trial of the OX40 agonist ivuxolimab. The V call is TRBV5-1, the J call TRBJ2-1, with D tentatively TRBD2 (6 bases). This clonotype was obtained from an adult with an advanced solid tumor such as melanoma, head and neck, liver or kidney cancer. CDR3 nucleotide sequence: TGCGCCAGCAGCTTTGAACTTGGACCGATGGGAGGCCTTGAGCAGTTCTTC. Translated: CASSFELGPMGGLEQFF.